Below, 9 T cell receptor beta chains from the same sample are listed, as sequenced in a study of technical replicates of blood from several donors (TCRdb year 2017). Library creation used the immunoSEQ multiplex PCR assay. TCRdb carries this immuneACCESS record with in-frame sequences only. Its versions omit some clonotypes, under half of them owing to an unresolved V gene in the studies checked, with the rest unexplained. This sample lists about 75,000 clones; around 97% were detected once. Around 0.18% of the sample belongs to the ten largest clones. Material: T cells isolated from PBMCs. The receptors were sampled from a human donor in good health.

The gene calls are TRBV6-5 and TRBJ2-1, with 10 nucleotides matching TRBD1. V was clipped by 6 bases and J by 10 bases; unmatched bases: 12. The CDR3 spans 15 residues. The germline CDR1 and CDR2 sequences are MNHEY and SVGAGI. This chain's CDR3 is CASRETGGGEDEQFF. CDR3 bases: TGTGCCAGCAGAGAGACAGGGGGCGGTGAGGACGAGCAGTTCTTC.

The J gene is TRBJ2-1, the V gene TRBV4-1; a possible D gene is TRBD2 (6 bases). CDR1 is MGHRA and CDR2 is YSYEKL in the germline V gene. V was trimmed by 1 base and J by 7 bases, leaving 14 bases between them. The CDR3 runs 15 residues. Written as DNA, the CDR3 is TGCGCCAGCAGCCAAGCCCGGGGGTTACAGAATGAGCAGTTCTTC. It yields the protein CASSQARGLQNEQFF.

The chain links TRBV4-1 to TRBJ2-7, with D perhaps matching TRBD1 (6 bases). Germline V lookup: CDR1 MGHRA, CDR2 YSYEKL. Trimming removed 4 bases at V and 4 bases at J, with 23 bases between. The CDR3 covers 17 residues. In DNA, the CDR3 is TGCGCCAGCAGCCCTTACCTCAGCCTGGCAGGGGAGTACGAGCAGTACTTC. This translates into CASSPYLSLAGEYEQYF.

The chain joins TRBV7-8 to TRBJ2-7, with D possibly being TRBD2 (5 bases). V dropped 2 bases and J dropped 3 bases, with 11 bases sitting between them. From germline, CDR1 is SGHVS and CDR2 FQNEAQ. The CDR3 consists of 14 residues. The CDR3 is CASSLRLNHYEQYF. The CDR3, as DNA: TGTGCCAGCAGCTTAAGACTAAATCACTACGAGCAGTACTTC.

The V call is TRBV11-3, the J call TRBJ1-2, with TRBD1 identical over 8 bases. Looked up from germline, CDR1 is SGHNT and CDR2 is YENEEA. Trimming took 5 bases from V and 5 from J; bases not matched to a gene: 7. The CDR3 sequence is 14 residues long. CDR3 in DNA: TGTGCCAGCAGCCGCGGACAGGGTGGATATGGCTACACCTTC. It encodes CASSRGQGGYGYTF.

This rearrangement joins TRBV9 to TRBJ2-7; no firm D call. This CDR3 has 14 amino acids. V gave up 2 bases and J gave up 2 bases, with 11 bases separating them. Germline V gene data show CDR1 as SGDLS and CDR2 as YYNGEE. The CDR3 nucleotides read TGTGCCAGCAGCGTTAGCATCGGAGCCTACGAGCAGTACTTC. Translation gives CASSVSIGAYEQYF.

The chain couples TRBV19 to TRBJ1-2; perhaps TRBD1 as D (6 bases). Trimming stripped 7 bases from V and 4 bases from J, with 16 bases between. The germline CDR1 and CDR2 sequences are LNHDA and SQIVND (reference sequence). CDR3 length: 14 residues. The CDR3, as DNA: TGTGCCAGTAAACAACAGGGTGTTTTCTATGGCTACACCTTC. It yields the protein CASKQQGVFYGYTF.

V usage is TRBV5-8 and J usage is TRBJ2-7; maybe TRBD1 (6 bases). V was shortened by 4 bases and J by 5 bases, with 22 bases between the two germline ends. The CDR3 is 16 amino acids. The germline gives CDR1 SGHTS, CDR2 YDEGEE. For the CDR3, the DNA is TGTGCCAGCAGCCCCCTGACCGGGACATGGCGAAACGAGCAGTACTTC. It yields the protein CASSPLTGTWRNEQYF.

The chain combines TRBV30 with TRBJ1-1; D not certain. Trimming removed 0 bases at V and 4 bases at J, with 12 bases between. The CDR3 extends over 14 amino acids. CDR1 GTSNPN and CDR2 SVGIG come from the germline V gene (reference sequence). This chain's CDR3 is CAWSVAGSGTEAFF. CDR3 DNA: TGTGCCTGGAGTGTAGCGGGGAGCGGCACTGAAGCTTTCTTT.